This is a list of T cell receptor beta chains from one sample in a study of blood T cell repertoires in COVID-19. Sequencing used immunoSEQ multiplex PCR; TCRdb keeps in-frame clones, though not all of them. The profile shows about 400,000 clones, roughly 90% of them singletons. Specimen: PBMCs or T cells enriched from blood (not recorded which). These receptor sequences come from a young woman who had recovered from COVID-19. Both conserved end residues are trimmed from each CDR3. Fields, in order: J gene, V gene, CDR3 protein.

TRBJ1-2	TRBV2	ASSPGGPLYGYT
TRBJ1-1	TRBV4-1	ASSQGAPEAF
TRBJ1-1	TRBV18	ASSSFTEAF
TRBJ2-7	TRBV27	ASSPPEWTGSYEQY
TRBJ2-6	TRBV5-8	ASSLGQAGANVLT
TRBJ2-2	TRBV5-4	ASSRTSGGTGELF
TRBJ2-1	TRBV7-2	ASSLDRGSNEQF
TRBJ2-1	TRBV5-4	ASSSLAGKYNEQF
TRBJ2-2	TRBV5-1	ASSLSQTRRTGELF
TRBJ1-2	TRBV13	ASSLAQEIYGYT
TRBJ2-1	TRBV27	ASSLEQGSYNEQF
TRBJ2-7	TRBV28	ASSSGTGIYEQY
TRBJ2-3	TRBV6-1	ASSEVSGTTDTQY
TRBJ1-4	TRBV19	ASSIDLDSSGLF
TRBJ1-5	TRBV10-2	ASSESGGQPQH
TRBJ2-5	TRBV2	ASLPNWAPQTSQY
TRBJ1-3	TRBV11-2	ASSSRGISGNTIY
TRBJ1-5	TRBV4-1	ASSQGGAGAQTSQH
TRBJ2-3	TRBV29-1	SVAQGTDTQY
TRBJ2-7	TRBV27	ASSPTGQGGPYEQY
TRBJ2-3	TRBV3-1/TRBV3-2	ASSQFLASGTDTQY
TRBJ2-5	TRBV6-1	ASSPTAGGWETQY
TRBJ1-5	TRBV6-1	ASSERQGVNQPQH
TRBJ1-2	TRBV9	ASSVEYRGGHGYT
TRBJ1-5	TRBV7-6	ASSLARNQPQH
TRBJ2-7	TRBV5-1	ASSLELDSTSYEQY
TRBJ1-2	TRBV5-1	ASSSVVTGEGYT
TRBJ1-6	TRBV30	AWRGAPAANSPLH
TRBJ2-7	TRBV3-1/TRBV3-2	ASSPGLGTYEQY
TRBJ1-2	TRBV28	ASSSGQGVEGYT
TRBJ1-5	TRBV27	ASSFPNQPQH
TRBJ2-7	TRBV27	ASSLAGSYEQY
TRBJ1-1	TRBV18	ASSPGQGIHTEAF
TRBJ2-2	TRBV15	ATSRWDKNTGELF
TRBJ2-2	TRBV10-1	ASSEEGGGPTAGELF
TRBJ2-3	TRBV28	ASTLTGLGTDTQY
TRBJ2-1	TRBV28	ASRGGVNEQF
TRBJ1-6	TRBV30	AWSYTGSSYNSPLH
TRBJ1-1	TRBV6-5	ASSTRGLDTEAF
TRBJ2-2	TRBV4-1	ASSPGAQGRLTGELF
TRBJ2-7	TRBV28	ASSRTSGGLYEQY
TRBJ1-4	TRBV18	ASSLSGQSEKLF
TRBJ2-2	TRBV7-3	ASSLTESLDTGELF
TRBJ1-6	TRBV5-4	ASSRGGAGSPLH
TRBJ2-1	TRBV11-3	ASSAVTSGGYNEQF